Listed below are T cell receptor beta chains from one sample, sequenced in a study of T cells in Graves' hyperthyroidism and ophthalmopathy. TCRdb re-analysed the multiplex PCR reads in MiXCR, keeping a single row per CDR3 protein. The data show over 550,000 distinct CDR3 sequences, with 16% seen just once and around 19% held by the top ten. The sample comprised blood. The receptors derive from a woman younger than 30 with Graves' hyperthyroidism. Both conserved end residues are part of each CDR3.

CDR3 protein: CASSYSIQVNYGYTF
V gene: TRBV6-5
J gene: TRBJ1-2

CDR3 protein: CSAREGTSGTYNEQFF
V gene: TRBV20-1
J gene: TRBJ2-1

CDR3 protein: CASSQRQGTNSPLHF
V gene: TRBV12-3/TRBV12-4
J gene: TRBJ1-6

CDR3 protein: CASSSRGGYDYGYTF
V gene: TRBV9
J gene: TRBJ1-2

CDR3 protein: CAWSGGSGTLNEQFF
V gene: TRBV30
J gene: TRBJ2-1

CDR3 protein: CASSTRRAFYNSPLHF
V gene: TRBV6-1
J gene: TRBJ1-6

CDR3 protein: CASSFTGVSTEAFF
V gene: TRBV27
J gene: TRBJ1-1

CDR3 protein: CASSQDPLRGRARDTQYF
V gene: TRBV3-1
J gene: TRBJ2-3

CDR3 protein: CASSLERGGYEQYF
V gene: TRBV5-4
J gene: TRBJ2-7

CDR3 protein: CASSPRIRRNSYEQYF
V gene: TRBV12-3/TRBV12-4
J gene: TRBJ2-7

CDR3 protein: CASRPRQGAQETQYF
V gene: TRBV11-1
J gene: TRBJ2-5

CDR3 protein: CASSLGSSGITDEQFF
V gene: TRBV5-1
J gene: TRBJ2-1

CDR3 protein: CASSPSGVIRQIEGYTF
V gene: TRBV19
J gene: TRBJ1-2

CDR3 protein: CASSLSGQGTDTQYF
V gene: TRBV7-2
J gene: TRBJ2-3

CDR3 protein: CASSYVEGGTGELFF
V gene: TRBV6-1
J gene: TRBJ2-2

CDR3 protein: CSVGSDKSYEQYF
V gene: TRBV29-1
J gene: TRBJ2-7

CDR3 protein: CASEVGARETQYF
V gene: TRBV6-1
J gene: TRBJ2-5

CDR3 protein: CAWRLPLRSFEAFF
V gene: TRBV30
J gene: TRBJ1-1

CDR3 protein: CASSLVRAAGANVLTF
V gene: TRBV11-2
J gene: TRBJ2-6

CDR3 protein: CASSLGLGTYEQYF
V gene: TRBV27
J gene: TRBJ2-7

CDR3 protein: CASSWVHSNQPQHF
V gene: TRBV28
J gene: TRBJ1-5

CDR3 protein: CASSFKASRGSDTQYF
V gene: TRBV5-5
J gene: TRBJ2-3

CDR3 protein: CAGSFQGQNTEAFF
V gene: TRBV12-3/TRBV12-4
J gene: TRBJ1-1

CDR3 protein: CASSRRPSNRVRLNEQYF
V gene: TRBV4-1
J gene: TRBJ2-7

CDR3 protein: CASSHDGEHATNEKLFF
V gene: TRBV14
J gene: TRBJ1-4

CDR3 protein: CANSLSGTYNSPLHF
V gene: TRBV7-3
J gene: TRBJ1-6

CDR3 protein: CASPRGFYNEQFF
V gene: TRBV5-8
J gene: TRBJ2-1

CDR3 protein: CSARAGGPNTEAFF
V gene: TRBV20-1
J gene: TRBJ1-1

CDR3 protein: CATAEYNEQFF
V gene: TRBV15
J gene: TRBJ2-1

CDR3 protein: CASSLLGVSGEQYF
V gene: TRBV18
J gene: TRBJ2-7

CDR3 protein: CASSLTGGMETQYF
V gene: TRBV5-1
J gene: TRBJ2-5

CDR3 protein: CAWSVGPVQETQYF
V gene: TRBV30
J gene: TRBJ2-5

CDR3 protein: CASSIRGSGELFF
V gene: TRBV19
J gene: TRBJ2-2

CDR3 protein: CASSPRRGSGEDTQYF
V gene: TRBV18
J gene: TRBJ2-3

CDR3 protein: CASSLEGYNYGYTF
V gene: TRBV5-5
J gene: TRBJ1-2

CDR3 protein: CASSLGLAGGPLYEQYF
V gene: TRBV5-1
J gene: TRBJ2-7

CDR3 protein: CSVEVRRQLTYEQYF
V gene: TRBV29-1
J gene: TRBJ2-7

CDR3 protein: CSVVVGGTPPMEYF
V gene: TRBV29-1
J gene: TRBJ2-5

CDR3 protein: CASSLAVMGGAPQHF
V gene: TRBV7-2
J gene: TRBJ1-5

CDR3 protein: CASSPDLNTEAFF
V gene: TRBV13
J gene: TRBJ1-1

CDR3 protein: CSASPVDGGGGYTF
V gene: TRBV20-1
J gene: TRBJ1-2

CDR3 protein: CASSPLGGFAYNEQFF
V gene: TRBV7-2
J gene: TRBJ2-1

CDR3 protein: CASSQEAPATNYGYTF
V gene: TRBV4-3
J gene: TRBJ1-2

CDR3 protein: CASSEWQGADTQYF
V gene: TRBV10-2
J gene: TRBJ2-3

CDR3 protein: CASSGSQETQYF
V gene: TRBV5-1
J gene: TRBJ2-5

CDR3 protein: CASSITSIRRGDEKLFF
V gene: TRBV7-9
J gene: TRBJ1-4

CDR3 protein: CAGHSQGKGYTF
V gene: TRBV19
J gene: TRBJ1-2

CDR3 protein: CASSLLGISYEQYF
V gene: TRBV28
J gene: TRBJ2-7

CDR3 protein: CATSESTGARDEQFF
V gene: TRBV24-1
J gene: TRBJ2-1